These 7 T cell receptor beta chains originate from one sample sequenced in a study of T cell responses to AZD1222 COVID-19 vaccine. Clones were read by immunoSEQ multiplex PCR, and TCRdb kept only the in-frame ones, dropping some. The sample records about 120,000 clones, 75% to 90% being singletons. Sequencing used peripheral blood, obtained on day 0 of AZD1222 vaccination. These receptors all come from an adult in good health.

This chain connects TRBV29-1 to TRBJ2-7, with 15 bases matching TRBD2. CDR3 length: 14 amino acids. Germline-derived CDR1 and CDR2 are SQVTM and ANQGSEA. Losses at the gene ends were 6 bases for V and 4 bases for J; bases not matched to a gene: 4. CDR3 nucleotides: TGCAGCGTCCTCGGGACTAGCGGGGGGTACGAGCAGTACTTC. Protein sequence: CSVLGTSGGYEQYF.

This clone was counted once. The chain carries TRBV5-4 and TRBJ2-1; 12 bases are a match to TRBD2. Germline assignment: CDR1 SGHNT and CDR2 YYREEE (reference sequence). CDR3 length equals 14 residues. Trimming removed 3 bases from V and 9 bases from J; junction bases left unmatched: 4. The CDR3 loop is CASSWGGLAGEQFF. CDR3 bases: TGTGCCAGCAGCTGGGGGGGACTAGCGGGTGAGCAGTTCTTC.

The V call is TRBV18, the J call TRBJ2-1, with D hard to call. CDR1 is KGHSH and CDR2 is LQKENI in the germline V gene. V shed 0 bases and J shed 10 bases, with 16 bases lying between them. The CDR3 runs to 15 residues. In DNA, the CDR3 is TGTGCCAGCTCACCACCGGATATGGGGATAAGGGAGCAGTTCTTC. Amino acid sequence: CASSPPDMGIREQFF.

The chain employs TRBV6-2 or TRBV6-3 and TRBJ1-1; tentative D call: TRBD1 (6 bases). This CDR3 has 15 residues. Trimming stripped 5 bases from V and 3 bases from J, with 16 bases between. Germline loops: CDR1 MNHEY, CDR2 SVGEGT. The CDR3 spells CASSPRGTGYTEAFF. The CDR3 DNA sequence: TGTGCCAGCAGTCCCAGGGGTACCGGGTACACTGAAGCTTTCTTT.

The chain joins TRBV12-5 to TRBJ2-3, with D perhaps matching TRBD1 (6 bases). The V end was cut by 5 bases, the J end by 2 bases, with 17 bases between. Germline V gene lookup returns CDR1 LGHNT and CDR2 FRNRAP. This CDR3 has 16 residues. DNA of the CDR3: TGTGCTAGTGGTCCGGACAGAGGAGGACACACAGATACGCAGTATTTT. Translated: CASGPDRGGHTDTQYF.

The J gene is TRBJ1-5, the V gene TRBV7-2; TRBD1 might be the D (5 bases). This CDR3 has 14 amino acids. Germline-derived CDR1 and CDR2 are SGHTA and FQGNSA. Deletions cut 4 bases from V and 8 bases from J, with 15 bases between. The CDR3 DNA reads TGTGCCAGCAGCTCCCCTGCCTCGGGGGAGCCCCAGCATTTT. Its translation: CASSSPASGEPQHF.

The chain uses TRBV5-1 and TRBJ2-7; D gene ambiguous. With 0 bases removed from V and 2 bases from J, the gap between germline ends came to 6 bases. CDR1 is SGHRS and CDR2 is YFSETQ in the germline V gene. CDR3 length equals 13 residues. For the CDR3, the DNA is TGCGCCAGCAGCTTGGACGGGCCCTACGAGCAGTACTTC. It is translated as CASSLDGPYEQYF.